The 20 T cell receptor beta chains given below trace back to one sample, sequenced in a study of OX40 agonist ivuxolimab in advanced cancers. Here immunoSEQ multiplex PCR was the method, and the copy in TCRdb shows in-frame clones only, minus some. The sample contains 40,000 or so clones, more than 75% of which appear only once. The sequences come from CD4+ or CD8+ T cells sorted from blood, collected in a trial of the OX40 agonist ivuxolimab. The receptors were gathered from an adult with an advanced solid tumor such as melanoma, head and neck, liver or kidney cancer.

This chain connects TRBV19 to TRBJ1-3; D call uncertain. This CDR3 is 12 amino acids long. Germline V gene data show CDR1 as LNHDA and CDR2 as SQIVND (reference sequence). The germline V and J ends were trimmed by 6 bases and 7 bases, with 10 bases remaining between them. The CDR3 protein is CASSLPANTIYF. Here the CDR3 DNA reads TGTGCCAGTAGCCTTCCAGCGAACACCATATATTTT.

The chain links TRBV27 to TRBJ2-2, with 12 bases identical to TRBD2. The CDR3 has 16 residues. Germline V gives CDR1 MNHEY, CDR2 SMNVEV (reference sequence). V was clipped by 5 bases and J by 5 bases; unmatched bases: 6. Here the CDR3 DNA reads TGTGCCAGCAGTGAATTAGGACTAGCGGGAACCGGGGAGCTGTTTTTT. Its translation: CASSELGLAGTGELFF.

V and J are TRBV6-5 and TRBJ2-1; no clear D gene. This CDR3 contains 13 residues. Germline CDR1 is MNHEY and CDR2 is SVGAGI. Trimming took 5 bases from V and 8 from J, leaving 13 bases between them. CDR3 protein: CASSNLDTDEQFF. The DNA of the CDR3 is TGTGCCAGCAGTAACCTAGATACCGATGAGCAGTTCTTC.

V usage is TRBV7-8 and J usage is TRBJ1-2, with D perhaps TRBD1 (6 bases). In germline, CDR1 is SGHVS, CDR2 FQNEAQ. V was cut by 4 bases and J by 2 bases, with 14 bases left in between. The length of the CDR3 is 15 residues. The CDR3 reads CASSSSRTVNYGYTF. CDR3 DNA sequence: TGTGCCAGCAGCTCGTCCCGGACAGTAAACTATGGCTACACCTTC.

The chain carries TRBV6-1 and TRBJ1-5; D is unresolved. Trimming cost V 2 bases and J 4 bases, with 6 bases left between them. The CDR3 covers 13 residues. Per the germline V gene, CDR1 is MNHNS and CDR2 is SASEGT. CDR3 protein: CASSELQNQPQHF. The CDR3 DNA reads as TGTGCCAGCAGTGAACTACAAAATCAGCCCCAGCATTTT.

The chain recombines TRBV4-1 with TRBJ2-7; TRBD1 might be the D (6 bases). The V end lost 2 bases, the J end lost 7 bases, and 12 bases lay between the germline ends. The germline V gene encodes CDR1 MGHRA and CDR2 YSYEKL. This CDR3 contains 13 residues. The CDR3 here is CASSQIDRREQYF. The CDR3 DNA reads TGCGCCAGCAGCCAAATCGACAGGAGAGAGCAGTACTTC.

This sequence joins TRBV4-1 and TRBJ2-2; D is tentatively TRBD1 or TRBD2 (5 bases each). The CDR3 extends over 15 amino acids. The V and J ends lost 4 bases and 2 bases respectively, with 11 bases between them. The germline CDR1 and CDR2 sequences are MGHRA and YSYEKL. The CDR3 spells CASSPRGVNTGELFF. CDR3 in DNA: TGCGCCAGCAGCCCGAGAGGGGTCAACACCGGGGAGCTGTTTTTT.

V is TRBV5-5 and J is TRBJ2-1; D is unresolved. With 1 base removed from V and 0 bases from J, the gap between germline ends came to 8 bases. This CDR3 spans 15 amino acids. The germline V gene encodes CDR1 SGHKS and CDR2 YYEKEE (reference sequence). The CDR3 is CASSLWASSYNEQFF. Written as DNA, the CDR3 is TGTGCCAGCAGCTTGTGGGCTAGCTCCTACAATGAGCAGTTCTTC.

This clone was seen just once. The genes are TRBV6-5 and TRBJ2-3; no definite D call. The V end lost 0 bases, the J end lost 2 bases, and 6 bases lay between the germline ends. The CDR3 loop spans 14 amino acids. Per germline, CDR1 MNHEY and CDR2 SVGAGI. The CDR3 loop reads CASSYSPNTDTQYF. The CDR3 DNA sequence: TGTGCCAGCAGTTACTCCCCCAACACAGATACGCAGTATTTT.

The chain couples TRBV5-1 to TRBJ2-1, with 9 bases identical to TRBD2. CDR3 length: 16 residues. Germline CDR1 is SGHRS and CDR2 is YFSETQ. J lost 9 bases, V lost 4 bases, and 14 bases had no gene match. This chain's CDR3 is CASSLRAAGGAVEQFF. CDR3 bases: TGCGCCAGCAGCCTTAGAGCAGCGGGGGGTGCTGTTGAGCAGTTCTTC.

The CDR3 DNA sequence: TGCGCCAGCAGCCCTCTTCAGGGATCCCCTGAAGCTTTCTTT. Protein sequence: CASSPLQGSPEAFF. This chain links TRBV4-1 with TRBJ1-1, with D perhaps matching TRBD1 (5 bases). Germline-derived CDR1 and CDR2 are MGHRA and YSYEKL. Deletions cut 4 bases from V and 6 bases from J, with 15 bases between. The CDR3 spans 14 residues.

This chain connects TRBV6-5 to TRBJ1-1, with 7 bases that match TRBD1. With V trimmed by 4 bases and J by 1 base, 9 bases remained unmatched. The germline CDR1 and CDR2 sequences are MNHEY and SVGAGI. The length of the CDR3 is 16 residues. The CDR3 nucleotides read TGTGCCAGCAGTTTTACGATAGGGGGCGCGAACACTGAAGCTTTCTTT. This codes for CASSFTIGGANTEAFF.

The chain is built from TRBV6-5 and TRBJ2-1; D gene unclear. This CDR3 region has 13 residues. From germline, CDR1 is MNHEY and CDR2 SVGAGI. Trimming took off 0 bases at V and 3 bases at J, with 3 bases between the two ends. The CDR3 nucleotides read TGTGCCAGCAGTTACTCGAACTACAATGAGCAGTTCTTC. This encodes CASSYSNYNEQFF.

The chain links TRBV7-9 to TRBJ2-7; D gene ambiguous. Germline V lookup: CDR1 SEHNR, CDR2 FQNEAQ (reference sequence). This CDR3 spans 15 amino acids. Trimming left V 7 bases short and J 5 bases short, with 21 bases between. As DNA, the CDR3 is TGTGCCAGCAAACTTGTGGACGGATCCCGCAACGAGCAGTACTTC. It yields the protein CASKLVDGSRNEQYF.

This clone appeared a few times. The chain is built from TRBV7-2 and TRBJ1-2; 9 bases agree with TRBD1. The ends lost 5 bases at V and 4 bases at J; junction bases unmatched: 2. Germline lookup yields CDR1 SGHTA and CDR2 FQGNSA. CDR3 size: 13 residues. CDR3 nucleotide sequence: TGTGCCAGCAGCCTGGGACAGGGCTATGGCTACACCTTC. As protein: CASSLGQGYGYTF.

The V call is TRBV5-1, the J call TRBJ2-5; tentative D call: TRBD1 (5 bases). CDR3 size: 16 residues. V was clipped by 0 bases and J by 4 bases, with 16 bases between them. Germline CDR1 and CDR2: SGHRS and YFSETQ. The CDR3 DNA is TGCGCCAGCAGCTTGGAAGGGGCCCGCCGTGGAGAGACCCAGTACTTC. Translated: CASSLEGARRGETQYF.

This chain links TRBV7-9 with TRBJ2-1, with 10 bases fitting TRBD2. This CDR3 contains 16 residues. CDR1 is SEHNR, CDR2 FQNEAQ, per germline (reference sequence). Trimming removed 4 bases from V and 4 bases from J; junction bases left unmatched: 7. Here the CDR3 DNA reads TGTGCCAGCAGCTCCCGGACTAGCGGAAGATACAATGAGCAGTTCTTC. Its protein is CASSSRTSGRYNEQFF.

In nucleotides, the CDR3 is TGTGCCAGCAGCCCAGGGTTCTATGAAAAACTGTTTTTT. Its translation is CASSPGFYEKLFF. The chain combines TRBV7-9 with TRBJ1-4; D is perhaps TRBD1 (5 bases). The germline V and J ends were trimmed by 5 bases and 6 bases, with 10 bases remaining between them. The CDR3 is made up of 13 amino acids. Germline V lookup: CDR1 SEHNR, CDR2 FQNEAQ (reference sequence). The whole variable domain, filled in from reference TRBV7-9 and TRBJ1-4, reads DTGVSQNPRHKITKRGQNVTFRCDPISEHNRLYWYRQTLGQGPEFLTYFQNEAQLEKSRLLSDRFSAERPKGSFSTLEIQRTEQGDSAMYLCASSPGFYEKLFFGSGTQLSVL.

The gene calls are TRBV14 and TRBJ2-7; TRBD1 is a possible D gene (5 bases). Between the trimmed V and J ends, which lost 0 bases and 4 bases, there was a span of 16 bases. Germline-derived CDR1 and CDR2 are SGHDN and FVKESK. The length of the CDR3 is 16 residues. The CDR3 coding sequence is TGTGCCAGCAGCCAAGATAGTACAGGTCTTTCGTACGAGCAGTACTTC. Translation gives CASSQDSTGLSYEQYF.

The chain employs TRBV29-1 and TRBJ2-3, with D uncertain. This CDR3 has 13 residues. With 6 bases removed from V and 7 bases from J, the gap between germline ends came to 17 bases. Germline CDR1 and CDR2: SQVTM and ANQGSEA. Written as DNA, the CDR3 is TGCAGCGTCGTGAGAGTCGGAGCACATACGCAGTATTTT. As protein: CSVVRVGAHTQYF.